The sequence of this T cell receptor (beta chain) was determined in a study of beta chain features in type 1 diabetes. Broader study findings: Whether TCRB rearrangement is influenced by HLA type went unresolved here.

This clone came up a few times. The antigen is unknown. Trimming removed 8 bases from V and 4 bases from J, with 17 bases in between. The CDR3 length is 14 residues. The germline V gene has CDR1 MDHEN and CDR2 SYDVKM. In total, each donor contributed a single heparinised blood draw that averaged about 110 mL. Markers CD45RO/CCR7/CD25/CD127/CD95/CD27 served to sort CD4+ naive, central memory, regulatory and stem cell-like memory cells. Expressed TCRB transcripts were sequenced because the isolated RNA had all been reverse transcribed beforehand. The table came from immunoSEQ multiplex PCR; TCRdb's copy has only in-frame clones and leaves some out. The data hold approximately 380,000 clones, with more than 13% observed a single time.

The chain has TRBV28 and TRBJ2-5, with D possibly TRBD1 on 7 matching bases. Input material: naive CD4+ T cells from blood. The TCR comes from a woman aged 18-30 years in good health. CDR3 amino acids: CASLPGGMRETQYF. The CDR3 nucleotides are TGTGCCAGCCTTCCAGGGGGGATGCGAGAGACCCAGTACTTC.